This is a list of T cell receptor beta chains from one sample in a study of naive and memory T cell subsets. TCRdb called the UMI-ligation and nested PCR reads again in MiXCR, with one record for every CDR3 protein. The repertoire holds 130,000 to 150,000 distinct CDR3 sequences, over 20% seen once, with 0.11% in the top ten. The specimen sequenced was naive CD4+ T cells from blood. These receptors originate from a human donor in good health. Both conserved end residues are part of each CDR3. Fields, in order: V gene, D gene, J gene, clone size, CDR3 DNA, CDR3 protein. The D gene is left open where the match is weak. Not all rows give a size; the values are once, few, many and, for expanded clones, a class.

v_call: TRBV19
d_call: TRBD1
j_call: TRBJ1-5
clone_size: few
cdr3_nt: TGTGCCAGTAGTATAGCTGGGACAGTCCACAATCAGCCCCAGCATTTT
cdr3_aa: CASSIAGTVHNQPQHF

v_call: TRBV6-1
d_call: TRBD1
j_call: TRBJ2-7
clone_size: -
cdr3_nt: TGTGCCAGCAGTGAATGGACAGGGCTGGGCGAGCAGTACTTC
cdr3_aa: CASSEWTGLGEQYF

v_call: TRBV6-2/TRBV6-3
d_call: -
j_call: TRBJ2-5
clone_size: -
cdr3_nt: TGTGCCAGCGTGCCCGACGGGAGACTTAACCAGTACTTC
cdr3_aa: CASVPDGRLNQYF

v_call: TRBV5-1
d_call: TRBD1
j_call: TRBJ2-3
clone_size: -
cdr3_nt: TGCGCCAGCAGCTTGGGTTGGGACAGAAGCACAGATACGCAGTATTTT
cdr3_aa: CASSLGWDRSTDTQYF

v_call: TRBV6-5
d_call: -
j_call: TRBJ2-7
clone_size: -
cdr3_nt: TGTGCCAGCAGGTCCCCCGGATCCTACGAGCAGTACTTC
cdr3_aa: CASRSPGSYEQYF

v_call: TRBV27
d_call: TRBD2
j_call: TRBJ2-7
clone_size: -
cdr3_nt: TGTGCCAGCAGTTTCAGCGGGCGGGAGGGCCACGGTTCCTACGAGCAGTACTTC
cdr3_aa: CASSFSGREGHGSYEQYF

v_call: TRBV12-3/TRBV12-4
d_call: TRBD1
j_call: TRBJ1-1
clone_size: many
cdr3_nt: TGTGCCAGCAGTTTATGGCAGGGGGCTGAAGCTTTCTTT
cdr3_aa: CASSLWQGAEAFF

v_call: TRBV29-1
d_call: TRBD1
j_call: TRBJ2-7
clone_size: -
cdr3_nt: TGCAGCGTTCTACCGGGACAGGGGGCGAACGAGCAGTACTTC
cdr3_aa: CSVLPGQGANEQYF

v_call: TRBV12-3/TRBV12-4
d_call: TRBD2
j_call: TRBJ2-3
clone_size: many
cdr3_nt: TGTGCCAGCAGTCAGACTAGCGGGAGACCCCACGATACGCAGTATTTT
cdr3_aa: CASSQTSGRPHDTQYF

v_call: TRBV28
d_call: -
j_call: TRBJ2-7
clone_size: -
cdr3_nt: TGTGCCAGCAGTTTACATCTCGGGAGTTCCTACGAGCAGTACTTC
cdr3_aa: CASSLHLGSSYEQYF

v_call: TRBV4-3
d_call: TRBD1
j_call: TRBJ2-2
clone_size: few
cdr3_nt: TGCGCCAGCAGCCAAGATCGGGACAGGGGAACCGGGGAGCTGTTTTTT
cdr3_aa: CASSQDRDRGTGELFF

v_call: TRBV7-2
d_call: -
j_call: TRBJ2-3
clone_size: few
cdr3_nt: TGTGCCAGCAGCCCCCGCGTGGGAGATACGCAGTATTTT
cdr3_aa: CASSPRVGDTQYF

v_call: TRBV27
d_call: TRBD2
j_call: TRBJ2-1
clone_size: -
cdr3_nt: TGTGCCAGCAAACTAGCGAGGCGGTACAATGAGCAGTTCTTC
cdr3_aa: CASKLARRYNEQFF

v_call: TRBV9
d_call: TRBD2
j_call: TRBJ2-1
clone_size: few
cdr3_nt: TGTGCCAGCAGCGTCGGACTAGTGGGGACGAATGAGCAGTTCTTC
cdr3_aa: CASSVGLVGTNEQFF

v_call: TRBV18
d_call: -
j_call: TRBJ1-2
clone_size: -
cdr3_nt: TGTGCCAGCTCACCCTCCAGGAACTATGGCTACACCTTC
cdr3_aa: CASSPSRNYGYTF

v_call: TRBV7-2
d_call: TRBD1
j_call: TRBJ2-7
clone_size: few
cdr3_nt: TGTGCCAGCAGCTTAATTGGGACAGGGGGAATGGCGTTCTCCTACGAGCAGTACTTC
cdr3_aa: CASSLIGTGGMAFSYEQYF

v_call: TRBV27
d_call: TRBD1
j_call: TRBJ2-3
clone_size: -
cdr3_nt: TGTGCCAGCTCCACGTTCTACAGGGGAATCACAGATACGCAGTATTTT
cdr3_aa: CASSTFYRGITDTQYF

v_call: TRBV10-3
d_call: -
j_call: TRBJ2-7
clone_size: -
cdr3_nt: TGTGCCATCAGTGAGTCGCAGGTAGGCCAGATCGTGTACGAGCAGTACTTC
cdr3_aa: CAISESQVGQIVYEQYF

v_call: TRBV20-1
d_call: TRBD2
j_call: TRBJ2-4
clone_size: -
cdr3_nt: TGCAGTGCTGCCTGGGACTACAATTTAGGTGCTAAAGCCAAAAACATTCAGTACTTC
cdr3_aa: CSAAWDYNLGAKAKNIQYF

v_call: TRBV28
d_call: -
j_call: TRBJ2-1
clone_size: few
cdr3_nt: TGTGCCAGCAGTGAGACTACACCTCGCCCCATACCCCCGTTCTTC
cdr3_aa: CASSETTPRPIPPFF

v_call: TRBV28
d_call: -
j_call: TRBJ2-3
clone_size: -
cdr3_nt: TGTGCCAGCAGTCTATCTGGACAGAAACCCACAGATACGCAGTATTTT
cdr3_aa: CASSLSGQKPTDTQYF

v_call: TRBV27
d_call: -
j_call: TRBJ1-5
clone_size: few
cdr3_nt: TGTGCCAGCGGGTTAAATCAGCCCCAGCATTTT
cdr3_aa: CASGLNQPQHF

v_call: TRBV19
d_call: -
j_call: TRBJ2-3
clone_size: -
cdr3_nt: TGTGCCAGTAGTCCCCACAGCTGGGATACGCAGTATTTT
cdr3_aa: CASSPHSWDTQYF

v_call: TRBV6-5
d_call: TRBD2
j_call: TRBJ2-2
clone_size: -
cdr3_nt: TGTGCCAGCAGTTACTTTGCGGGAGTTAACACCGGGGAGCTGTTTTTT
cdr3_aa: CASSYFAGVNTGELFF

v_call: TRBV18
d_call: -
j_call: TRBJ1-1
clone_size: few
cdr3_nt: TGTGCCAGCTCACCACAATCAGGGATGAACACTGAAGCTTTCTTT
cdr3_aa: CASSPQSGMNTEAFF

v_call: TRBV4-2
d_call: -
j_call: TRBJ2-3
clone_size: -
cdr3_nt: TGTGCCAGCCGCCGTGGGGTTCAAGATACGCAGTATTTT
cdr3_aa: CASRRGVQDTQYF

v_call: TRBV6-5
d_call: TRBD1
j_call: TRBJ1-6
clone_size: -
cdr3_nt: TGTGCCAGCAAAATATCGACAGGGACTTCTTGTAATTCACCCCTCCACTTT
cdr3_aa: CASKISTGTSCNSPLHF

v_call: TRBV28
d_call: -
j_call: TRBJ2-2
clone_size: -
cdr3_nt: TGTGCCAGCAGACTAACTAGCCCGAACACCGGGGAGCTGTTTTTT
cdr3_aa: CASRLTSPNTGELFF

v_call: TRBV7-8
d_call: -
j_call: TRBJ2-7
clone_size: few
cdr3_nt: TGTGCCAGCAGCCCGCACAGGTTGGGACTCGGGGAGCAGTACTTC
cdr3_aa: CASSPHRLGLGEQYF

v_call: TRBV28
d_call: -
j_call: TRBJ2-7
clone_size: few
cdr3_nt: TGTGCCAGCACCACTGGGAAGCGGAAACGGCATTACGAGCAGTACTTC
cdr3_aa: CASTTGKRKRHYEQYF

v_call: TRBV6-5
d_call: TRBD2
j_call: TRBJ2-1
clone_size: many
cdr3_nt: TGTGCCAGCAGTACTAGCGGGAGGGGCTCCTACAATGAGCAGTTCTTC
cdr3_aa: CASSTSGRGSYNEQFF

v_call: TRBV30
d_call: -
j_call: TRBJ2-3
clone_size: -
cdr3_nt: TGTGCCTGGAGTGTACAATCGGGCAGACTAGATACGCAGTATTTT
cdr3_aa: CAWSVQSGRLDTQYF

v_call: TRBV6-5
d_call: -
j_call: TRBJ1-2
clone_size: -
cdr3_nt: TGTGCCAGCAGTTACGAGAGCGATTATGGCTACACCTTC
cdr3_aa: CASSYESDYGYTF

v_call: TRBV12-3/TRBV12-4
d_call: TRBD2
j_call: TRBJ2-4
clone_size: -
cdr3_nt: TGTGCCAGCAGCACCCGGACTAGCGGGAGAACAAACATTCAGTACTTC
cdr3_aa: CASSTRTSGRTNIQYF

v_call: TRBV29-1
d_call: TRBD2
j_call: TRBJ2-1
clone_size: many
cdr3_nt: TGCAGCGTTGATGAGGGCGGGAGGGCCCGATTCTTC
cdr3_aa: CSVDEGGRARFF

v_call: TRBV29-1
d_call: TRBD1
j_call: TRBJ2-7
clone_size: -
cdr3_nt: TGCAGCGCCGGGGACAGGGGACGGGAGCAGTACTTC
cdr3_aa: CSAGDRGREQYF

v_call: TRBV4-3
d_call: TRBD2
j_call: TRBJ2-7
clone_size: -
cdr3_nt: TGCGCCAGCAGCCTTGAAGCGGGAGACGCCTACGAGCAGTACTTC
cdr3_aa: CASSLEAGDAYEQYF

v_call: TRBV18
d_call: -
j_call: TRBJ1-1
clone_size: many
cdr3_nt: TGTGCCAGCTCATCCAAGTTTGAAGCTTTCTTT
cdr3_aa: CASSSKFEAFF

v_call: TRBV29-1
d_call: -
j_call: TRBJ1-1
clone_size: few
cdr3_nt: TGCAGCGCTCAACGGACAGACATGAACACTGAAGCTTTCTTT
cdr3_aa: CSAQRTDMNTEAFF

v_call: TRBV5-1
d_call: TRBD2
j_call: TRBJ2-3
clone_size: -
cdr3_nt: TGCGCCGGGCGACTAGCGGGAGGAACAGATACGCAGTATTTT
cdr3_aa: CAGRLAGGTDTQYF